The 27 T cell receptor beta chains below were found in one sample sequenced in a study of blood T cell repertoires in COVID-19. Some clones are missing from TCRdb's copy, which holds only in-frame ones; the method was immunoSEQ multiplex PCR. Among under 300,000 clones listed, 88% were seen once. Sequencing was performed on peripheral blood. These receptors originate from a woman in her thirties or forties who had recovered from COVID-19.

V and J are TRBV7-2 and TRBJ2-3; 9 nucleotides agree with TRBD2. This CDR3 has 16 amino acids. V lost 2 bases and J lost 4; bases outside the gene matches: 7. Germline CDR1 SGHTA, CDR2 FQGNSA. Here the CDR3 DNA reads TGTGCCAGCAGCTTAAGGAGCGGGAGGAGGGCAGATACGCAGTATTTT. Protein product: CASSLRSGRRADTQYF.

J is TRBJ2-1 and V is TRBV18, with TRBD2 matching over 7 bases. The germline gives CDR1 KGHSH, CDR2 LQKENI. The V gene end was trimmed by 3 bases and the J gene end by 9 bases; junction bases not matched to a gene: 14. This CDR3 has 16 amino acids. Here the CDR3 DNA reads TGTGCCAGCTCACCCTCCCGGACGGGAGGTAAAACTGAGCAGTTCTTC. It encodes CASSPSRTGGKTEQFF.

CDR3 coding DNA: TGTGCCAGCGCGGGAGGTTACGAGCAGTACTTC. Protein sequence: CASAGGYEQYF. The chain employs TRBV28 and TRBJ2-7, with 8 positions matching TRBD2. Germline-derived CDR1 and CDR2 are MDHEN and SYDVKM. This CDR3 region has 11 residues. The V segment lost 8 bases and the J segment 4 bases; nucleotides outside the gene matches: 1.

CDR3 loop: CASSLRGGVTGELFF. The CDR3, as DNA: TGTGCCAGCAGTCTCCGCGGGGGCGTAACCGGGGAGCTGTTTTTT. The rearrangement joins TRBV27 to TRBJ2-2, with D maybe TRBD2 (7 bases). Looked up from germline, CDR1 is MNHEY and CDR2 is SMNVEV (reference sequence). There are 15 residues in the CDR3. Trimming removed 5 bases at V and 5 bases at J, with 15 bases between.

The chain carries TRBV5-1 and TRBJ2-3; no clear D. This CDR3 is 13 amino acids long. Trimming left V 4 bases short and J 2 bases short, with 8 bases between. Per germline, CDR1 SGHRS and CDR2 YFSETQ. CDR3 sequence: CASSGLPTDTQYF. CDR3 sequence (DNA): TGCGCCAGCAGCGGGCTTCCCACAGATACGCAGTATTTT.

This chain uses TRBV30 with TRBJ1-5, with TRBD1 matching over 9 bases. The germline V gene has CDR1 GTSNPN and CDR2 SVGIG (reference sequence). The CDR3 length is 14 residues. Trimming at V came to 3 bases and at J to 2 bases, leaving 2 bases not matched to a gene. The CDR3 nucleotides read TGTGCCTGGAGCCGGACAGGGGGCAATCAGCCCCAGCATTTT. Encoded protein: CAWSRTGGNQPQHF.

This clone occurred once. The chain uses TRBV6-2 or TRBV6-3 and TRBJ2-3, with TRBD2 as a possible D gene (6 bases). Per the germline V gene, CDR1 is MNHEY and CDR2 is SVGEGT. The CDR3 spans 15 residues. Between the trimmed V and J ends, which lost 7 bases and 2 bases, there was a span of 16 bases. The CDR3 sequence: CASNPKGLLTDTQYF. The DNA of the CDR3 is TGTGCCAGCAACCCGAAGGGACTCCTCACAGATACGCAGTATTTT.

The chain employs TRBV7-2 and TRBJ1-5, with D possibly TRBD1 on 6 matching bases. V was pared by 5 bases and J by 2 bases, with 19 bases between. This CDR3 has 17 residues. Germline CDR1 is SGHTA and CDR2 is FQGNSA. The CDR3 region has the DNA TGTGCCAGCAGCGCGCTAGGGGGGGCCCGAGGCAATCAGCCCCAGCATTTT. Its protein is CASSALGGARGNQPQHF.

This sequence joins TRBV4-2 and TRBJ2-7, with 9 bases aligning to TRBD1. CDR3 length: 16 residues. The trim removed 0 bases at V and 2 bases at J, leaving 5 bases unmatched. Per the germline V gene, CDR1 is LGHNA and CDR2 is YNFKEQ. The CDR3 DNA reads TGTGCCAGCAGCCAAGAGTTGGGGACAGGGACCTACGAGCAGTACTTC. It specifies CASSQELGTGTYEQYF.

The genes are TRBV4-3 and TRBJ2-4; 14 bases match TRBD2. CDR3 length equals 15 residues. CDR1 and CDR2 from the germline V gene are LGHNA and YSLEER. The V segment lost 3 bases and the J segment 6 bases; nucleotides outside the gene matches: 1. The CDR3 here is CASSQGTSGRNIQYF. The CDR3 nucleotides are TGCGCCAGCAGCCAGGGGACTAGCGGGAGAAACATTCAGTACTTC.

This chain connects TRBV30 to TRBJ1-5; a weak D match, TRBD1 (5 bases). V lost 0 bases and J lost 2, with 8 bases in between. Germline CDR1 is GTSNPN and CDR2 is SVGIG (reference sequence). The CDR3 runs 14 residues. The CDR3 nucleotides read TGTGCCTGGAGTGTCGGAGGGGGCAATCAGCCCCAGCATTTT. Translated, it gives CAWSVGGGNQPQHF.

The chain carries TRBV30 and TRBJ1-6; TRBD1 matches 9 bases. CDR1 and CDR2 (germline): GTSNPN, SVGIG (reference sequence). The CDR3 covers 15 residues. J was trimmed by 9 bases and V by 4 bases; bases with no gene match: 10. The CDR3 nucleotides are TGTGCCTGGACCCCACAGGGGGCTTTGCGTTCACCCCTCCACTTT. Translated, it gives CAWTPQGALRSPLHF.

The CDR3: CASSLAPGGNTDPRNTIYF. CDR3 coding DNA: TGTGCCAGCAGCTTAGCTCCGGGGGGCAACACCGACCCTCGGAACACCATATATTTT. This chain joins TRBV7-2 and TRBJ1-3; the D gene is possibly TRBD1 (6 bases). This CDR3 region has 19 residues. Deletions cut 0 bases from V and 7 bases from J, with 25 bases between. Germline-derived CDR1 and CDR2 are SGHTA and FQGNSA. Full variable domain (remainder filled in from reference TRBV7-2 and TRBJ1-3): GAGVSQSPSNKVTEKGKDVELRCDPISGHTALYWYRQSLGQGLEFLIYFQGNSAPDKSGLPSDRFSAERTGGSVSTLTIQRTQQEDSAVYLCASSLAPGGNTDPRNTIYFGEGSWLTVV.

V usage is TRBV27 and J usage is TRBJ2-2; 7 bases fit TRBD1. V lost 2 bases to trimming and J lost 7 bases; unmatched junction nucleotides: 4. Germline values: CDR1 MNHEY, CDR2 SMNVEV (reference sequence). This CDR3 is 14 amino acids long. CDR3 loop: CASSLGQGVGELFF. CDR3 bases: TGTGCCAGCAGTTTAGGGCAGGGGGTCGGGGAGCTGTTTTTT.

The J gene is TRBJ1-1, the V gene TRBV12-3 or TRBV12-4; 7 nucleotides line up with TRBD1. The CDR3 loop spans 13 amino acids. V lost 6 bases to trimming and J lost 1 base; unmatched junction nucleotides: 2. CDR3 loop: CASRPGGNTEAFF. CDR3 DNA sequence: TGTGCCAGCAGGCCAGGGGGGAACACTGAAGCTTTCTTT.

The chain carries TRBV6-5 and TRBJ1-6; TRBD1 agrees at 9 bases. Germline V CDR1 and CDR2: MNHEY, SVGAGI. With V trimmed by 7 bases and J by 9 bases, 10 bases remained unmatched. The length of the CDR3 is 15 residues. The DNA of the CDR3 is TGTGCCAGCACCCTTTCCGGACAGGGGATTTCACCCCTCCACTTT. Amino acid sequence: CASTLSGQGISPLHF.

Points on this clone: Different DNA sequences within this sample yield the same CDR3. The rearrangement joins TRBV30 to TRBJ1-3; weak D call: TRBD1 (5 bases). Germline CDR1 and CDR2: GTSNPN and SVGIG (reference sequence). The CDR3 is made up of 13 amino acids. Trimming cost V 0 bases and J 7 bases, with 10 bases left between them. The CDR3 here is CAWSVGGGNTIYF. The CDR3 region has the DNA TGTGCCTGGAGTGTGGGGGGGGGTAACACCATATATTTT.

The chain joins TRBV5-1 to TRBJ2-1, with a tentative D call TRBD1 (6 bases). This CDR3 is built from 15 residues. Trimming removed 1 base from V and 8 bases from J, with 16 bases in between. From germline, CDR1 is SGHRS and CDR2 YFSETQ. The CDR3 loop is CASSLWGQAVDEQFF. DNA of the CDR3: TGCGCCAGCAGCTTGTGGGGGCAGGCCGTAGATGAGCAGTTCTTC. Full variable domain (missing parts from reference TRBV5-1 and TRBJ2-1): KAGVTQTPRYLIKTRGQQVTLSCSPISGHRSVSWYQQTPGQGLQFLFEYFSETQRNKGNFPGRFSGRQFSNSRSEMNVSTLELGDSALYLCASSLWGQAVDEQFFGPGTRLTVL.

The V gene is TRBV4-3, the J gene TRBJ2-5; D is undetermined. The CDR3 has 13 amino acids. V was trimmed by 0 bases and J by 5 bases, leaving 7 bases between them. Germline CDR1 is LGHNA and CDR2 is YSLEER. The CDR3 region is CASSQDLRETQYF. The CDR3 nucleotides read TGCGCCAGCAGCCAAGATCTGCGGGAGACCCAGTACTTC.

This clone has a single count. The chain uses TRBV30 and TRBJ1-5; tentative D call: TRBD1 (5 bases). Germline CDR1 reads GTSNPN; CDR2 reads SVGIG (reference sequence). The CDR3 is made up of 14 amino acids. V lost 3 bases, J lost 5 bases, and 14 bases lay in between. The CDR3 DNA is TGTGCCTGGAGCGCCGGGACGGGGGATCAGCCCCAGCATTTT. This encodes CAWSAGTGDQPQHF.

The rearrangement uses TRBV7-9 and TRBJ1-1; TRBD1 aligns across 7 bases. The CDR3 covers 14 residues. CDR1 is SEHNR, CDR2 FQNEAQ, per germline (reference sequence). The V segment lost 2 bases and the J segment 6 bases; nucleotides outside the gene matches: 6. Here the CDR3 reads CASSLRQGFAEAFF. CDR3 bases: TGTGCCAGCAGCTTACGACAGGGATTCGCTGAAGCTTTCTTT. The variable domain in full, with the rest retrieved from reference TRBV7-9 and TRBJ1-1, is DTGVSQNPRHKITKRGQNVTFRCDPISEHNRLYWYRQTLGQGPEFLTYFQNEAQLEKSRLLSDRFSAERPKGSFSTLEIQRTEQGDSAMYLCASSLRQGFAEAFFGQGTRLTVV.

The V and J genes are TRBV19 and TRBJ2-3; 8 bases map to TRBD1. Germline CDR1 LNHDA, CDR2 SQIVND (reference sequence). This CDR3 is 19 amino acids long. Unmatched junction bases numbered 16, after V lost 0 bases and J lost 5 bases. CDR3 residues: CASSIEVVVRGQYKDTQYF. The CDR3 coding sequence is TGTGCCAGTAGTATAGAGGTAGTTGTCAGGGGGCAATATAAAGATACGCAGTATTTT.

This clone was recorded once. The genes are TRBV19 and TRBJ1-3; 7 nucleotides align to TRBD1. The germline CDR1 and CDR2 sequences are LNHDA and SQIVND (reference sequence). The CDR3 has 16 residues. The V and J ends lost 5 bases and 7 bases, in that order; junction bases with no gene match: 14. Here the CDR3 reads CASSWGRKGARNTIYF. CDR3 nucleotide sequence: TGTGCCAGTAGTTGGGGGCGAAAGGGGGCCAGGAACACCATATATTTT.

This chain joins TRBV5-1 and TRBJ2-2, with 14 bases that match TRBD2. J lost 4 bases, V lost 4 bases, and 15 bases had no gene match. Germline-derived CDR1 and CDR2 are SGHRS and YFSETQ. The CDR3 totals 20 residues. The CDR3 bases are TGCGCCAGCAGCCCCGCCGGGACTAGCGGGAGCCACCGTGGCACCGGGGAGCTGTTTTTT. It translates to CASSPAGTSGSHRGTGELFF.

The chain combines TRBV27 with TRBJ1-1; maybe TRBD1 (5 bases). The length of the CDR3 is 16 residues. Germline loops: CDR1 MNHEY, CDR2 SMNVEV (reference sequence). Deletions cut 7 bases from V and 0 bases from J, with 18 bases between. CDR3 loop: CASTPHRFSMNTEAFF. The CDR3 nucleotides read TGTGCCAGCACCCCCCACAGGTTTTCCATGAACACTGAAGCTTTCTTT.

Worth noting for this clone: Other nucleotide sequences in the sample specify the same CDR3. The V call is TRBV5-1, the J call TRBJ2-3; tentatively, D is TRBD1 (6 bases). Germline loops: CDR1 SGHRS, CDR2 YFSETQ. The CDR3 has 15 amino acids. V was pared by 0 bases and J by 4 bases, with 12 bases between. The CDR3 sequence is CASSLVGRGPDTQYF. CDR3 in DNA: TGCGCCAGCAGCTTGGTTGGCAGGGGCCCAGATACGCAGTATTTT.

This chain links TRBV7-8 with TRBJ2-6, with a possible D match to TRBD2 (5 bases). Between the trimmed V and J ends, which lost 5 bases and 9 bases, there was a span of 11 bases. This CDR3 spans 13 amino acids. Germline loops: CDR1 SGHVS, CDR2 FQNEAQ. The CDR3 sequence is CASSPLGNNVLTF. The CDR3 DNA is TGTGCCAGCAGCCCCCTCGGGAACAACGTCCTGACTTTC. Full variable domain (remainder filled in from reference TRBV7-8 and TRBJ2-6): GAGVSQSPRYKVAKRGQDVALRCDPISGHVSLFWYQQALGQGPEFLTYFQNEAQLDKSGLPSDRFFAERPEGSVSTLKIQRTQQEDSAVYLCASSPLGNNVLTFGAGSRLTVL.